These T cell receptor beta chains were read from a single sample in a study of human T cells and chemical hapten exposure. In TCRdb, the RACE reads were re-called with MiXCR into one record per CDR3 protein. The table has more than 150,000 distinct CDR3 sequences, roughly a quarter seen once. The specimen was whole blood, collected in connection with sensitization to the hapten diphenylcyclopropenone (DPC). These receptors were obtained from a woman in her thirties or forties with alopecia areata. Some clones in this sample may be carry-over from other donors' samples. CDR3s leave out the opening cysteine and the closing phenylalanine or tryptophan. Not every row has a clone size; where given, it reads once, few, many or a size class.

clone size,V gene,CDR3 protein
.,TRBV5-1,ASSPQLAGETQY
few,TRBV28,ASTLGGQSYEQY
few,TRBV29-1,SVVPQGVGELF
few,TRBV7-2,ASSLAGSNSPLH
.,TRBV12-5,ASGLAVLSEQF
.,TRBV11-2,ASSYRPKTRNPDTQY
.,TRBV4-1,ASSQNLGGQGTVYEQY
few,TRBV7-6,ASSPGPRQQETQY
many,TRBV7-9,ASSNSTGGDTQY
few,TRBV5-1,ASRVDNYGYT
.,TRBV7-2,ASGLRLAGVHTGELF
.,TRBV4-2,ASSQIMDPYNEQF
.,TRBV20-1,SARSGTSGRRSYEQY
.,TRBV28,ASSILTGIPYEQY
few,TRBV9,ASSERQGAWNTEAF
.,TRBV20-1,SARGRLAGVRNEQF
few,TRBV20-1,SAGLFLSRGLGNEQF
.,TRBV11-2,ASSLISGGLPLH
.,TRBV7-6,ASSLDPGTEAF
few,TRBV5-1,ASSPRHDLTAGELF
.,TRBV12-3/TRBV12-4,ASSFDGYQPQH
.,TRBV24-1,ATSDPDGFSDTQY
few,TRBV5-6,ASSLGGSSGETQY
few,TRBV3-1,ASSQERVGEQY
few,TRBV20-1,SAAYTEAF
.,TRBV7-9,ASSPLPTGANTGELF
few,TRBV24-1,ATSGRGREQF
few,TRBV29-1,SVSTVPRGYEQY
few,TRBV7-9,ASSPGTGALKQY
.,TRBV20-1,SAKRTSPSQNTQY
.,TRBV12-3/TRBV12-4,ASSLSGAGELF
.,TRBV29-1,SAGGGQGSDEQF
.,TRBV28,ASSRGLLNEQF
.,TRBV3-1,ASSQTHEQF
.,TRBV20-1,SARGGTGGPTEQS
few,TRBV15,ATSKIQGRDEKLF
.,TRBV6-5,ASSPGTSGRIEQY
.,TRBV9,ASSLLSESSTDTQY
.,TRBV28,ASRPDANQPQH
.,TRBV29-1,SVVGQGNTEAF
few,TRBV20-1,SARAGTSDAYEQY
few,TRBV7-2,ASSLLTGSVHEQY
few,TRBV24-1,ATSELTRQTQY
many,TRBV29-1,SVRPGTQAKNIQY
few,TRBV6-6,AIPGRGGQNTGELF
.,TRBV28,ASRRLSRTQY
.,TRBV6-2/TRBV6-3,ASSYSSQTTSGSADTQY
.,TRBV4-1,ASSQSNRPDTQY
few,TRBV6-2/TRBV6-3,ASRLTGTYNGEQY
.,TRBV6-2/TRBV6-3,ASRKLAGGNEQF